These 12 T cell receptor beta chains were all obtained from the same sample, sequenced in a study of cytomegalovirus exposure and HLA in healthy donors. Primers for the PCR totalled 60 Vbeta and 13 Jbeta. Libraries were prepared by immunoSEQ multiplex PCR; TCRdb keeps only in-frame clonotypes and omits some of them. The sample contains around 120,000 clones, roughly three quarters of which appear only once. Input material: PBMCs. Receptors were obtained from a man aged 40-49 years in good health and CMV-seropositive.

In regard to this clone: At one boundary the junction diverges from the germline segment, which might be a read error. The chain has TRBV6-4 and TRBJ2-7; D is perhaps TRBD2 (5 bases). Germline CDR1 MRHNA, CDR2 SNTAGT. CDR3 length equals 12 residues. The CDR3 sequence is CASRDLTYEQYF. DNA for the CDR3: TGTGCCAGCAGGGACTTAACCTACGAGCAGTACTTC.

The rearrangement uses TRBV4-1 and TRBJ1-4; 7 bases are shared with TRBD1. CDR1 is MGHRA, CDR2 YSYEKL, per germline. The V segment lost 3 bases and the J segment 6 bases; nucleotides outside the gene matches: 7. This CDR3 comprises 15 residues. The CDR3 region is CASSHQDRNHEKLFF. CDR3 nucleotides: TGCGCCAGCAGCCACCAGGACAGGAACCATGAAAAACTGTTTTTT.

J is TRBJ2-2 and V is TRBV11-2; tentatively, D is TRBD2 (5 bases). This CDR3 region has 14 residues. Germline V gives CDR1 SGHAT, CDR2 FQNNGV. The V end was cut by 6 bases, the J end by 7 bases, with 15 bases between. The CDR3 reads CASSPAGGNGELFF. For the CDR3, the DNA is TGTGCCAGCAGTCCGGCGGGTGGGAACGGGGAGCTGTTTTTT.

This rearrangement joins TRBV5-4 to TRBJ1-4; D perhaps matches TRBD1 (6 bases). CDR3 length: 14 amino acids. Trimming cost V 4 bases and J 8 bases, with 15 bases left between them. CDR1 and CDR2 from the germline V gene are SGHNT and YYREEE (reference sequence). CDR3 bases: TGTGCCAGCAGCACCCATGGGGGCGAGGAAAAACTGTTTTTT. It translates to CASSTHGGEEKLFF.

This chain links TRBV4-1 with TRBJ1-2, with TRBD1 as a possible D gene (6 bases). The germline V and J ends were trimmed by 2 bases and 4 bases, with 14 bases remaining between them. There are 15 residues in the CDR3. Germline V gives CDR1 MGHRA, CDR2 YSYEKL. The CDR3: CASSQRDTPTYGYTF. The DNA of the CDR3 is TGCGCCAGCAGCCAAAGGGACACCCCAACCTATGGCTACACCTTC.

The rearrangement links TRBV9 to TRBJ1-3; D remains unclear. The CDR3 sequence is 11 residues long. Germline-derived CDR1 and CDR2 are SGDLS and YYNGEE. V lost 0 bases to trimming and J lost 8 bases, with 3 bases between them. Written as DNA, the CDR3 is TGTGCCAGCAGCGTAGGAGACACCATATATTTT. Its protein product is CASSVGDTIYF.

This clone has just a few counts. V is TRBV30 and J is TRBJ1-3, with TRBD1 matching over 10 bases. The CDR3 runs 14 residues. V lost 3 bases, J lost 3 bases, and 2 bases stayed unmatched. Germline assignment: CDR1 GTSNPN and CDR2 SVGIG (reference sequence). The CDR3 loop is CAWSWDRGGNTIYF. CDR3 in DNA: TGTGCCTGGAGCTGGGACAGGGGTGGAAACACCATATATTTT.

This chain joins TRBV28 and TRBJ2-2; TRBD2 agrees at 8 bases. This CDR3 has 16 amino acids. Germline CDR1 and CDR2: MDHEN and SYDVKM. The V and J ends lost 7 bases and 4 bases, in that order; junction bases with no gene match: 11. This CDR3 is CASIKIAGLGTGELFF. The CDR3 DNA sequence: TGTGCCAGCATTAAAATAGCGGGATTGGGCACCGGGGAGCTGTTTTTT.

The CDR3, as DNA: TGTGCCAGCAGCGGGCCTTCCTACGAGCAGTACTTC. This sequence encodes CASSGPSYEQYF. This chain joins TRBV14 and TRBJ2-7; the D is unclear. CDR1 and CDR2 from the germline V gene are SGHDN and FVKESK. Trimming took 5 bases from V and 1 from J, leaving 6 bases between them. This CDR3 spans 12 amino acids.

This clone was seen more than once but under ten times. The chain joins TRBV5-8 to TRBJ2-1, with D tentatively TRBD2 (5 bases). V lost 1 base, J lost 5 bases, and 10 bases lay in between. Germline lookup yields CDR1 SGHTS and CDR2 YDEGEE. The length of the CDR3 is 14 residues. The CDR3 sequence: CASSLSGLHNEQFF. CDR3 nucleotides: TGTGCCAGCAGCTTGAGCGGACTCCACAATGAGCAGTTCTTC.

The V and J genes are TRBV28 and TRBJ2-1; TRBD2 matches 13 bases. J gave up 12 bases and V 5 bases, and 13 bases lay outside the gene matches. Per the germline V gene, CDR1 is MDHEN and CDR2 is SYDVKM. The CDR3 has 16 residues. The CDR3 sequence is CASSPSELAGGQRQFF. CDR3 coding DNA: TGTGCCAGCAGTCCCTCAGAACTAGCGGGAGGGCAAAGGCAGTTCTTC.

The chain carries TRBV27 and TRBJ2-7; D may be TRBD1 (6 bases). V lost 5 bases to trimming and J lost 0 bases, with 11 bases between them. The CDR3 has 14 amino acids. Germline-derived CDR1 and CDR2 are MNHEY and SMNVEV (reference sequence). The CDR3 DNA is TGTGCCAGCAGTACCGGGACATACTCCTACGAGCAGTACTTC. Its protein product is CASSTGTYSYEQYF.